A single TCR beta chain is shown here with its context. This CDR3 spans 13 amino acids. Germline V gene data show CDR1 as SGHVS and CDR2 as FNYEAQ. With V trimmed by 5 bases and J by 5 bases, 5 bases remained unmatched. These data belong to a study of control samples from healthy donors and cancer patients. Method: immunoSEQ multiplex PCR; TCRdb's copy keeps in-frame clones and lacks some. The table lists about 78,000 clones, around 90% of them singletons, with approximately 7.6% in the top ten. The sequenced material came from blood. The receptor was derived from a woman aged 60 to 75 in good health. This rearrangement joins TRBV7-6 to TRBJ2-5, with TRBD1 identical over 7 bases. The CDR3 DNA reads TGTGCCAGCAGCGTAGGGGGCAGTGAGACCCAGTACTTC. It codes for CASSVGGSETQYF.